This entry lists 22 T cell receptor beta chains sequenced from one sample in a study of response to subunit inactivated influenza vaccine. One entry per CDR3 protein results from TCRdb running MiXCR on the RT-PCR reads. The data hold more than 450,000 distinct CDR3 sequences, with about 11% observed a single time. This sample was also put to use in a study of T cells expressing NK-cell markers. This second study notes: 5'RACE template switching with UMIs produced the TCR beta cDNA.

Sequences were derived from PBMCs from blood, sampled on the day of vaccination. The receptors originated from a man between 45 and 60 years old who received an inactivated influenza vaccine.

This clonotype was picked up a small number of times. This chain connects TRBV7-2 to TRBJ2-7; TRBD1 agrees at 8 bases. After removal of 4 bases from V and 3 bases from J, the junction contained 2 bases not matched to a gene. The CDR3 sequence is 13 residues long. CDR1 and CDR2 (germline): SGHTA, FQGNSA. CDR3 protein: CASSYRGDYEQYF. The CDR3 coding sequence is TGTGCCAGCAGCTACAGGGGGGACTACGAGCAGTACTTC.

The J gene is TRBJ2-1, the V gene TRBV4-3; D could derive from TRBD1 or TRBD2 (5 bases each). Germline CDR1 reads LGHNA; CDR2 reads YSLEER. Trimming left V 3 bases short and J 3 bases short, with 12 bases between. This CDR3 region has 15 residues. The CDR3, as DNA: TGCGCCAGCAGCCAGGGGGTCCACCTCTACAATGAGCAGTTCTTC. Its protein is CASSQGVHLYNEQFF.

This clonotype showed up many times. The chain joins TRBV4-3 to TRBJ2-7; TRBD1 matches at 8 bases. Germline V gene sequence: CDR1 LGHNA, CDR2 YSLEER. CDR3 length: 15 residues. The trim removed 4 bases at V and 0 bases at J, leaving 5 bases unmatched. CDR3 nucleotides: TGCGCCAGCAGCCTAGGGACAGGACCCTCCTACGAGCAGTACTTC. Protein product: CASSLGTGPSYEQYF.

This clonotype was observed a few times. This chain links TRBV29-1 with TRBJ2-1, with 9 nucleotides matching TRBD1. In germline, CDR1 is SQVTM, CDR2 ANQGSEA. The CDR3 has 14 amino acids. The ends lost 5 bases at V and 6 bases at J; junction bases unmatched: 8. The CDR3 coding sequence is TGCAGCGTTAGCGGGACAGGGTATTCCAATGAGCAGTTCTTC. Protein: CSVSGTGYSNEQFF.

The CDR3, as DNA: TGTGCCAGCAGCTTGATGGGGGAAGCGACCGGCTACACCTTC. Its protein product is CASSLMGEATGYTF. V is TRBV5-4 and J is TRBJ1-2, with a tentative D call TRBD1 (5 bases). The CDR3 runs 14 residues. The V gene's germline CDR1 is SGHNT and CDR2 YYREEE (reference sequence). Between the trimmed V and J ends, which lost 1 base and 8 bases, there was a span of 15 bases.

This clonotype was seen many times. One junction end does not reproduce the germline sequence, and a read error may be involved. The chain employs TRBV4-2 and TRBJ2-3; no reliable D call. The length of the CDR3 is 14 residues. Germline CDR1 reads LGHNA; CDR2 reads YNFKEQ. The DNA for the CDR3 is TGCGCCAGCAGCCAAGATCGGGGCACAGATACGCAGTATTTT. Translating it yields CASSQDRGTDTQYF.

This chain joins TRBV28 and TRBJ2-2; 7 nucleotides match TRBD1. The CDR3 has 13 residues. The V and J ends lost 3 bases and 7 bases, in that order; junction bases with no gene match: 2. CDR1 and CDR2 from the germline V gene are MDHEN and SYDVKM. The CDR3 here is CASSFPGGGELFF. CDR3 coding DNA: TGTGCCAGCAGTTTTCCAGGGGGCGGGGAGCTGTTTTTT.

This clonotype was detected many times. The rearrangement joins TRBV12-3 or TRBV12-4 to TRBJ2-7; D uncertain. The V gene lost 1 base and the J gene lost 6 bases, with 4 bases spanning the gap. CDR3 length equals 11 residues. Here the CDR3 reads CASSLGSEQYF. The DNA of the CDR3 is TGTGCCAGCAGTTTAGGGAGCGAGCAGTACTTC.

This clonotype was seen more than once but under ten times. The chain couples TRBV7-8 to TRBJ2-1; TRBD2 aligns across 7 bases. There are 15 residues in the CDR3. Trimming cost V 3 bases and J 9 bases; bases outside gene matches: 11. Germline lookup yields CDR1 SGHVS and CDR2 FQNEAQ. The CDR3 region is CASSFFAGEESEQFF. In nucleotides, the CDR3 is TGTGCCAGCAGCTTCTTTGCGGGAGAGGAGAGTGAGCAGTTCTTC.

This clonotype has more than one count but fewer than ten. The V gene is TRBV5-6, the J gene TRBJ1-6, with a possible D match to TRBD1 (5 bases). CDR1 is SGHDT and CDR2 is YYEEEE in the germline V gene. The CDR3 extends over 15 amino acids. V gave up 2 bases and J gave up 9 bases, with 15 bases separating them. CDR3 region: CASSFWSGNLSPLHF. The CDR3 coding sequence is TGTGCCAGCAGCTTTTGGTCAGGGAACCTTTCACCCCTCCACTTT.

This clonotype has a single count. Given a much more abundant clone one base away, this may be a read error. This chain joins TRBV7-8 and TRBJ2-1; D may be TRBD2 (6 bases). From germline, CDR1 is SGHVS and CDR2 FQNEAQ. CDR3 length equals 13 residues. The CDR3 region has the DNA TGTGCCAGCAGGGAGGGGTACGGTAATGAGCAGTCCTTC. Translated, it gives CASREGYGNEQSF.

The chain is built from TRBV3-1 and TRBJ2-1, with D perhaps TRBD2 (5 bases). Trimming took 4 bases from V and 9 from J, leaving 10 bases between them. CDR1 is LGHDT and CDR2 is YNNKEL in the germline V gene (reference sequence). This CDR3 is 12 amino acids long. CDR3 loop: CASSRPRGEQFF. DNA of the CDR3: TGTGCCAGCAGCCGCCCTCGGGGTGAGCAGTTCTTC.

The chain carries TRBV6-1 and TRBJ2-6, with D unclear. Germline CDR1 MNHNS, CDR2 SASEGT. Between the trimmed V and J ends, which lost 3 bases and 0 bases, there was a span of 9 bases. The CDR3 runs to 16 residues. The CDR3, as DNA: TGTGCCAGCAGTGAGGCGTTTAGCTCTGGGGCCAACGTCCTGACTTTC. Translating it yields CASSEAFSSGANVLTF.

This clonotype was counted only a few times. The V gene is TRBV20-1, the J gene TRBJ2-5; 9 bases line up with TRBD2. Germline V gene data show CDR1 as DFQATT and CDR2 as SNEGSKA (reference sequence). The CDR3 is 16 amino acids. V lost 4 bases, J lost 0 bases, and 9 bases stayed unmatched. The CDR3 sequence: CSATHWASGNQETQYF. The CDR3 DNA is TGCAGTGCTACCCATTGGGCTAGCGGGAACCAAGAGACCCAGTACTTC.

This clonotype was detected only a few times. For the CDR3, the DNA is TGCGCCAGCAGCTTGGTAGCCAGAACAAACACCGGGGAGCTGTTTTTT. Translated, it gives CASSLVARTNTGELFF. This chain links TRBV5-1 with TRBJ2-2; D ambiguous. Trimming left V 0 bases short and J 2 bases short, with 11 bases between. The CDR3 has 16 amino acids. Germline lookup yields CDR1 SGHRS and CDR2 YFSETQ.

The chain joins TRBV19 to TRBJ2-1, with a tentative D call TRBD2 (6 bases). The V end was cut by 4 bases, the J end by 7 bases, with 20 bases between. CDR3 size: 16 residues. CDR1 LNHDA and CDR2 SQIVND come from the germline V gene (reference sequence). This chain's CDR3 is CASSTGLEVRGNEQFF. The CDR3 DNA is TGTGCCAGTAGTACTGGACTGGAGGTCCGGGGGAATGAGCAGTTCTTC.

The sample holds many counts of this clonotype. The gene calls are TRBV7-2 and TRBJ2-3; 9 bases fit TRBD2. The CDR3 runs to 15 residues. Germline CDR1 and CDR2: SGHTA and FQGNSA. The V segment lost 1 base and the J segment 2 bases; nucleotides outside the gene matches: 1. CDR3: CASSLGLAVTDTQYF. The DNA of the CDR3 is TGTGCCAGCAGCTTAGGACTAGCGGTCACAGATACGCAGTATTTT. The full variable domain, completed using reference TRBV7-2 and TRBJ2-3, is GAGVSQSPSNKVTEKGKDVELRCDPISGHTALYWYRQSLGQGLEFLIYFQGNSAPDKSGLPSDRFSAERTGGSVSTLTIQRTQQEDSAVYLCASSLGLAVTDTQYFGPGTRLTVL.

This chain joins TRBV24-1 and TRBJ2-1; TRBD2 is a possible D gene (5 bases). The germline V gene encodes CDR1 KGHDR and CDR2 SFDVKD. V lost 4 bases and J 0 bases, leaving 12 bases between the germline ends. The CDR3 contains 16 residues. CDR3 loop: CATSDSDWSSYNEQFF. CDR3 DNA: TGTGCCACCAGTGACTCGGACTGGAGCTCCTACAATGAGCAGTTCTTC.

This clonotype was observed many times. V is TRBV5-1 and J is TRBJ2-7; 7 bases line up with TRBD1. The CDR3 consists of 15 residues. The V segment lost 4 bases and the J segment 4 bases; nucleotides outside the gene matches: 11. CDR1 is SGHRS and CDR2 is YFSETQ in the germline V gene. The CDR3 DNA sequence: TGCGCCAGCAGCCTTCTAGACAGGGCCCTATACGAGCAGTACTTC. It yields the protein CASSLLDRALYEQYF.

V and J are TRBV24-1 and TRBJ2-5; 10 nucleotides match TRBD2. Trimming at V came to 1 base and at J to 5 bases, leaving 6 bases not matched to a gene. Germline CDR1 KGHDR, CDR2 SFDVKD. This CDR3 is built from 16 residues. DNA for the CDR3: TGTGCCACCAGTGATTTTGTTAGCGGGGGGTCTGAGACCCAGTACTTC. Translated, it gives CATSDFVSGGSETQYF.

This rearrangement joins TRBV5-1 to TRBJ2-1, with a tentative D call TRBD2 (7 bases). Per the germline V gene, CDR1 is SGHRS and CDR2 is YFSETQ. V shed 1 base and J shed 2 bases, with 19 bases lying between them. This CDR3 has 18 residues. CDR3 DNA sequence: TGCGCCAGCAGCTTGTCCCCGGCCACGGGGGGCGCCTACAATGAGCAGTTCTTC. This translates into CASSLSPATGGAYNEQFF.

J is TRBJ2-1 and V is TRBV10-3; 7 nucleotides agree with TRBD2. V was clipped by 3 bases and J by 5 bases; unmatched bases: 7. Per germline, CDR1 ENHRY and CDR2 SYGVKD. The CDR3 extends over 15 amino acids. The CDR3 nucleotides are TGTGCCATCAGTGATAGCGGGCGAGGGAACAATGAGCAGTTCTTC. Its protein product is CAISDSGRGNNEQFF.